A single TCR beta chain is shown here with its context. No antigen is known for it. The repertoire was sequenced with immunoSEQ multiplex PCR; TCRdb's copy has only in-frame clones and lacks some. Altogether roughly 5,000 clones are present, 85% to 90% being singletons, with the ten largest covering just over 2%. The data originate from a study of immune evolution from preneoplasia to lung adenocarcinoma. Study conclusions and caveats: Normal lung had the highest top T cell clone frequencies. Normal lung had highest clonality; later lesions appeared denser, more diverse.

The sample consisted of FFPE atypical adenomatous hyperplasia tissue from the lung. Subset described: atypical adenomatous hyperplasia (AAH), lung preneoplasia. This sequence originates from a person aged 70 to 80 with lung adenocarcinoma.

The CDR3 is CASSPRRLEEQYF. CDR3 bases: TGTGCCAGCTCACCACGGAGGTTGGAAGAGCAGTACTTC. This chain uses TRBV18 with TRBJ2-7; the D gene is possibly TRBD2 (5 bases). V shed 1 base and J shed 7 bases, with 11 bases lying between them. CDR1 and CDR2 from the germline V gene are KGHSH and LQKENI. The CDR3 totals 13 residues. The full variable domain, its missing parts supplied by reference TRBV18 and TRBJ2-7, is NAGVMQNPRHLVRRRGQEARLRCSPMKGHSHVYWYRQLPEEGLKFMVYLQKENIIDESGMPKERFSAEFPKEGPSILRIQQVVRGDSAAYFCASSPRRLEEQYFGPGTRLTVT.